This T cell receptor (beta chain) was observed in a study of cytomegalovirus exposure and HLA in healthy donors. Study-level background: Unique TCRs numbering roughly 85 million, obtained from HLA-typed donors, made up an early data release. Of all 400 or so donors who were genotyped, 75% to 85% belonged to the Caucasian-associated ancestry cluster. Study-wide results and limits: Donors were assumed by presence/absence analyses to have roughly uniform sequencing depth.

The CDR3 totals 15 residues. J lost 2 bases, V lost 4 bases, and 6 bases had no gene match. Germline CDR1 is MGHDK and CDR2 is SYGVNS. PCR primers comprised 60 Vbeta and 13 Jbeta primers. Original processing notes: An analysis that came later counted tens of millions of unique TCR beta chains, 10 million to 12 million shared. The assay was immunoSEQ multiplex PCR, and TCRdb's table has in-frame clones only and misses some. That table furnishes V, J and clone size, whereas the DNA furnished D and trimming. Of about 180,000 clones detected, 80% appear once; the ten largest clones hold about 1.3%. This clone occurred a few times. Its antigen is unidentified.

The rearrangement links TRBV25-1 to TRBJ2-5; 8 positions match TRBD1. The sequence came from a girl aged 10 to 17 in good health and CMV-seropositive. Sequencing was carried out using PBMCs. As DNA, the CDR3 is TGTGCCAGCAGTGTCCGAACAGGGGGTCAAGAGACCCAGTACTTC. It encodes CASSVRTGGQETQYF.